The present TCR beta chain was sequenced within a study of response to subunit inactivated influenza vaccine. Whole-study results and caveats: Authors proposed each seasonal influenza vaccination draws in few new T cells.

This CDR3 is 17 amino acids long. Germline lookup yields CDR1 SGHAT and CDR2 FQNNGV. J gave up 4 bases and V 0 bases, and 8 bases lay outside the gene matches. MiXCR was run by TCRdb on the RT-PCR reads, yielding one entry per CDR3 protein. Of roughly 180,000 distinct CDR3 sequences listed, approximately 8.7% were seen once; the top ten hold approximately 10%. This clonotype was detected many times. The antigen remains undetermined. The J gene is TRBJ2-5, the V gene TRBV11-2; 10 bases line up with TRBD2. The specimen comprised non-naive T cells sorted from PBMCs, sampled on the day of vaccination. The sequence derives from a man aged 50-59 years who received an inactivated influenza vaccine. The CDR3 loop reads CASSLDLAGGGIETQYF. DNA for the CDR3: TGTGCCAGCAGCTTAGACTTAGCGGGAGGAGGGATAGAGACCCAGTACTTC.